This T cell receptor beta chain was documented in a study of blood T cells in healthy people across ages. Sample-barcoded 5' priming and a J-beta primer mix drove a second PCR of roughly 6 to 12 cycles. In TCRdb, the 5' RACE reads were re-called with MiXCR into one record per CDR3 protein. In the table there are over a million distinct CDR3 sequences, 59% of which are singletons. Aged roughly 6 to 90, donors were systemically healthy Caucasians from Russia. Deletions cut 6 bases from V and 7 bases from J, with 15 bases between. This CDR3 contains 12 residues. CDR1 and CDR2 (germline): DFQATT, SNEGSKA (reference sequence).

This TCR derives from a man younger than 35 in good health. The sequenced sample was blood. The chain is built from TRBV20-1 and TRBJ1-2, with D tentatively TRBD1 (5 bases). As DNA, the CDR3 is TGCAGTGCCCCCGAGGACGGGACTGGCTACACCTTC. Translation gives CSAPEDGTGYTF.